This T cell receptor beta chain was sequenced in a study of blood T cell repertoires in COVID-19. TCRdb's table, derived via immunoSEQ multiplex PCR, lists solely in-frame clones and lacks some. Of 150,000 or so clones in the sample, nearly 80% are singletons; the top ten hold roughly 1.7%. Per the germline V gene, CDR1 is LGHDT and CDR2 is YNNKEL (reference sequence). This CDR3 spans 14 amino acids. Trimming took 1 base from V and 4 from J, leaving 10 bases between them. The sequencing input was peripheral blood. This clonotype was obtained from a man older than 75 with acute or convalescent COVID-19. This chain connects TRBV3-1 (or the pseudogene TRBV3-2) to TRBJ2-5; D call uncertain. CDR3 residues: CASSQGRNRETQYF. For the CDR3, the DNA is TGTGCCAGCAGCCAAGGGCGGAACCGAGAGACCCAGTACTTC.